This TCR beta chain originates from a study of shared clonotypes between healthy human individuals. V was shortened by 7 bases and J by 4 bases, with 8 bases between the two germline ends. This CDR3 is built from 12 residues. CDR1 LNHDA and CDR2 SQIVND come from the germline V gene (reference sequence). Researchers partitioned CD4+ cells into CD45RA+ naive and CD45RA-negative memory subsets. Profiled with immunoSEQ multiplex PCR; TCRdb holds only in-frame clones, not every one. The sample lists about 1 million clones, about 74% occurring once. Concerning this clone itself: Its antigen remains unknown.

Overall study results and limits: The researchers took only blood, and tissue repertoires probably look different. The study found lower generation probabilities in non-shared clonotypes than in those shared by all four donors.

The sequence derives from a man between 18 and 29 years old in good health. The material sequenced was memory CD4+ T cells sorted from blood. Subset indicated: CD45RA-negative fraction. The chain is built from TRBV19 and TRBJ1-3; possibly TRBD1 for D (5 bases). The CDR3: CASTYRGNTIYF. CDR3 nucleotide sequence: TGTGCCAGTACCTACAGGGGAAACACCATATATTTT.